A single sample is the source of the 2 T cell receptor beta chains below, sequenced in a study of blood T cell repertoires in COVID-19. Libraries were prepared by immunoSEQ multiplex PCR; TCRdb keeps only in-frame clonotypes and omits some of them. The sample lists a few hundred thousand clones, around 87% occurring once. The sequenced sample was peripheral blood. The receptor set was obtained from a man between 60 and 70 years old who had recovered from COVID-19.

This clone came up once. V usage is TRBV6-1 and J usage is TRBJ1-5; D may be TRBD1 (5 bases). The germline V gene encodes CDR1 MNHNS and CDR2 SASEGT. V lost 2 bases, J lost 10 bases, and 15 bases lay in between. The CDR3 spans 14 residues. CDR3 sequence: CASSELAGVVPQHF. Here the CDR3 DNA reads TGTGCCAGCAGTGAATTGGCGGGGGTGGTACCCCAGCATTTT.

CDR3 region: CASITGSPSNYGYTF. CDR3 sequence (DNA): TGTGCCAGCATCACAGGGTCACCATCTAACTATGGCTACACCTTC. The chain recombines TRBV6-5 with TRBJ1-2; D is perhaps TRBD1 (6 bases). This CDR3 region has 15 residues. CDR1 MNHEY and CDR2 SVGAGI come from the germline V gene. V was trimmed by 7 bases and J by 0 bases, leaving 15 bases between them.